This T cell receptor beta chain was recovered during a study of CD4+ T cells in melanoma. With regard to this clone: Its antigen remains unknown.

The CDR3 has 16 amino acids. The junction had 3 bases not matched to a gene; V was cut back by 1 base and J by 7 bases. From germline, CDR1 is SEHNR and CDR2 FQNEAQ (reference sequence). General study findings and limits: A reported correlation linked neoantigen-specific CD4+ T cells to CD8+, macrophage and B cell function.

Repertoires were generated with immunoSEQ multiplex PCR, while TCRdb's copy carries only in-frame clones and drops some. The sample has 9,000 to 10,000 clones, roughly three quarters seen once. This sequence originates from a human donor with melanoma. Sequencing was performed on peripheral blood. The chain links TRBV7-9 to TRBJ1-6; the match to TRBD1 covers 11 bases. CDR3 DNA: TGTGCCAGCAGCTTAGAGGGGACAGGGGGAAATTCACCCCTCCACTTT. As protein: CASSLEGTGGNSPLHF.